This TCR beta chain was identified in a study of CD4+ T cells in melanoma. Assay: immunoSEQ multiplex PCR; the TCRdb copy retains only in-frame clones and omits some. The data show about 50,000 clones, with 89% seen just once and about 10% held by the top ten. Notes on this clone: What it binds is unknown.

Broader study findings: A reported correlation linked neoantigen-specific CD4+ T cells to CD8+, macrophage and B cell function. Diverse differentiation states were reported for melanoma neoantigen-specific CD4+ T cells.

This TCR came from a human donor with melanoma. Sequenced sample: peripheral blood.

The CDR3 sequence: CASSLWASGGGEQFF. Here the CDR3 DNA reads TGCGCCAGCAGCTTGTGGGCTAGCGGGGGCGGTGAGCAGTTCTTC. The chain has TRBV5-1 and TRBJ2-1; 10 nucleotides agree with TRBD2. Germline V gene sequence: CDR1 SGHRS, CDR2 YFSETQ. The V segment lost 1 base and the J segment 9 bases; nucleotides outside the gene matches: 7. The CDR3 contains 15 residues.